This T cell receptor (beta chain) was identified in a study of T cells after yellow fever vaccination. Study-level findings and limits: CD4 and CD8 compartments shared a small share of clonotypes. Weaker, the secondary response had a peak occurring faster, on day 5 versus 15.

In germline, CDR1 is KGHSH, CDR2 LQKENI. The junction had 7 bases not matched to a gene; V was cut back by 2 bases and J by 5 bases. The CDR3 loop spans 16 amino acids. It was through 5'RACE template switching that TCR cDNA was made, with a universal primer site and UMIs added. TCRdb reanalysed the 5' RACE reads using MiXCR and keeps one entry per CDR3 protein. The sample yields 250,000 to 300,000 distinct CDR3 sequences, 5.2% seen once. This clonotype was observed a handful of times. The antigen is undetermined. This chain uses TRBV18 with TRBJ2-3, with 10 positions matching TRBD2. This sequence was found in a man younger than 35 who received the YFV17D yellow fever vaccine. The sample was CD4+ T cells sorted from PBMCs, taken on the day of the yellow fever booster vaccination. The CDR3 region is CASSPNLAGEGDTQYF. DNA of the CDR3: TGTGCCAGCTCACCAAACCTAGCGGGGGAGGGAGATACGCAGTATTTT.